The 32 T cell receptor beta chains below were found in one sample sequenced in a study of blood T cell repertoires in COVID-19. This table comes from immunoSEQ multiplex PCR, and its TCRdb copy is limited to in-frame clones, with some not included. The data show about 190,000 clones, under 90% seen once. The sequenced material came from peripheral blood. The receptors derive from a human donor in a cohort sampled during active COVID-19.

In DNA form, the CDR3 reads TGTGCCTGGAGAAGACTTGCGGGAGGCGGTGGCACCGGGGAGCTGTTTTTT. It is translated as CAWRRLAGGGGTGELFF. The J gene is TRBJ2-2, the V gene TRBV30; 8 bases fit TRBD2. V was clipped by 3 bases and J by 4 bases; unmatched bases: 13. Germline values: CDR1 GTSNPN, CDR2 SVGIG (reference sequence). This CDR3 is 17 amino acids long.

This clone has only one observation. The chain joins TRBV5-1 to TRBJ1-2; D remains ambiguous. Trimming took 0 bases from V and 6 from J, leaving 9 bases between them. CDR3 length equals 13 residues. Germline V gene data show CDR1 as SGHRS and CDR2 as YFSETQ. CDR3 sequence reads: CASSLDDGHGYTF. CDR3 DNA: TGCGCCAGCAGCTTGGACGATGGCCATGGCTACACCTTC. Looking up the rest from reference TRBV5-1 and TRBJ1-2 gives the full variable domain: KAGVTQTPRYLIKTRGQQVTLSCSPISGHRSVSWYQQTPGQGLQFLFEYFSETQRNKGNFPGRFSGRQFSNSRSEMNVSTLELGDSALYLCASSLDDGHGYTFGSGTRLTVV.

The rearrangement uses TRBV5-1 and TRBJ2-1; tentatively, D is TRBD2 (6 bases). The V gene lost 4 bases and the J gene lost 8 bases, with 28 bases spanning the gap. Germline-derived CDR1 and CDR2 are SGHRS and YFSETQ. The CDR3 has 18 residues. CDR3 protein: CASSPRWETRRGMDEQFF. The CDR3 bases are TGCGCCAGCAGCCCCCGCTGGGAGACTAGGAGGGGTATGGATGAGCAGTTCTTC.

In its sample, this clone was seen once. The gene calls are TRBV6-5 and TRBJ1-2; TRBD1 matches 10 bases. The CDR3 runs 15 residues. The junction had 17 bases not matched to a gene; V was cut back by 6 bases and J by 13 bases. CDR1 and CDR2 from the germline V gene are MNHEY and SVGAGI. CDR3 in DNA: TGTGCCAGCAGCACAACCGGGACAGGGGCCTCTCGGGGCACCTTC. Translation gives CASSTTGTGASRGTF.

CDR3 loop: CASSLAGVGYTF. CDR3 bases: TGTGCCAGCAGCTTGGCCGGGGTTGGCTACACCTTC. The chain uses TRBV6-2 or TRBV6-3 and TRBJ1-2; D is ambiguous. Germline values: CDR1 MNHEY, CDR2 SVGEGT. The CDR3 has 12 residues. Trimming cost V 6 bases and J 7 bases, with 12 bases left between them.

CDR3 loop: CASSSRGEASPLHF. Here the CDR3 DNA reads TGCGCCAGCAGCTCCCGGGGGGAGGCCTCACCCCTCCACTTT. The chain is built from TRBV5-1 and TRBJ1-6, with D tentatively TRBD1 (5 bases). Trimming pared 3 bases from V and 10 bases from J, leaving 14 bases between. The CDR3 totals 14 residues. Looked up from germline, CDR1 is SGHRS and CDR2 is YFSETQ.

The chain couples TRBV27 to TRBJ1-2; 8 positions match TRBD1. Germline V CDR1 and CDR2: MNHEY, SMNVEV (reference sequence). The CDR3 runs 15 residues. The ends lost 5 bases at V and 6 bases at J; junction bases unmatched: 11. The CDR3 is CASSLRTGREDGYTF. The CDR3 bases are TGTGCCAGCAGTCTCCGGACAGGGAGAGAGGATGGCTACACCTTC.

The gene calls are TRBV30 and TRBJ1-2; TRBD1 aligns across 8 bases. After removal of 2 bases from V and 4 bases from J, the junction contained 6 bases not matched to a gene. Germline V gene data show CDR1 as GTSNPN and CDR2 as SVGIG (reference sequence). The CDR3 runs 14 residues. The DNA of the CDR3 is TGTGCCTGGAGTAAGCAGGGGGCAGTCTATGGCTACACCTTC. Translating it yields CAWSKQGAVYGYTF.

V is TRBV19 and J is TRBJ2-2; 7 bases fit TRBD2. V lost 8 bases and J lost 4; bases outside the gene matches: 4. The CDR3 length is 13 residues. The germline V gene has CDR1 LNHDA and CDR2 SQIVND (reference sequence). The CDR3 sequence is CASGPGGTGELFF. CDR3 coding DNA: TGTGCCAGTGGGCCGGGGGGCACCGGGGAGCTGTTTTTT. Supplemented by reference TRBV19 and TRBJ2-2, the full variable domain reads DGGITQSPKYLFRKEGQNVTLSCEQNLNHDAMYWYRQDPGQGLRLIYYSQIVNDFQKGDIAEGYSVSREKKESFPLTVTSAQKNPTAFYLCASGPGGTGELFFGEGSRLTVL.

The rearrangement joins TRBV29-1 to TRBJ2-7, with D tentatively TRBD2 (5 bases). Germline V gene lookup returns CDR1 SQVTM and CDR2 ANQGSEA. There are 15 residues in the CDR3. V gave up 5 bases and J gave up 4 bases, with 21 bases separating them. The CDR3 DNA sequence: TGCAGCGTTCTGCCGGAGGCCGTCCCTAATTACGAGCAGTACTTC. Its protein product is CSVLPEAVPNYEQYF.

The chain is built from TRBV24-1 and TRBJ2-2, with 13 nucleotides matching TRBD2. Germline V lookup: CDR1 KGHDR, CDR2 SFDVKD. V was clipped by 4 bases and J by 4 bases; unmatched bases: 5. This CDR3 region has 17 residues. CDR3 sequence reads: CATSDRGLAGATGELFF. In DNA, the CDR3 is TGTGCCACCAGTGACCGTGGACTAGCGGGAGCCACCGGGGAGCTGTTTTTT.

The chain is built from TRBV18 and TRBJ1-5; D uncertain. Germline CDR1 is KGHSH and CDR2 is LQKENI. The V end lost 5 bases, the J end lost 6 bases, and 11 bases lay between the germline ends. The CDR3 extends over 13 amino acids. Here the CDR3 reads CASSTTVFQPQHF. The CDR3 nucleotides read TGTGCCAGCTCAACCACGGTCTTTCAGCCCCAGCATTTT.

The chain has TRBV19 and TRBJ1-5, with D uncertain. V dropped 5 bases and J dropped 5 bases, with 10 bases sitting between them. This CDR3 contains 13 residues. Germline V CDR1 and CDR2: LNHDA, SQIVND (reference sequence). The CDR3 here is CASSYSVDQPQHF. The CDR3 region has the DNA TGTGCCAGTAGTTATTCGGTGGATCAGCCCCAGCATTTT.

This chain joins TRBV27 and TRBJ1-4; unclear D gene. The CDR3 has 16 amino acids. Looked up from germline, CDR1 is MNHEY and CDR2 is SMNVEV (reference sequence). Deletions cut 5 bases from V and 0 bases from J, with 13 bases between. The CDR3 DNA follows: TGTGCCAGCAGTCTCATGAGGAGTGCAACTAATGAAAAACTGTTTTTT. Amino acids: CASSLMRSATNEKLFF.

This clone was detected a few times. The V and J genes are TRBV29-1 and TRBJ1-1, with a possible D match to TRBD1 (6 bases). V shed 5 bases and J shed 5 bases, with 12 bases lying between them. Germline V gene data show CDR1 as SQVTM and CDR2 as ANQGSEA. This CDR3 spans 12 amino acids. CDR3 amino acids: CSVYRVGTEAFF. The CDR3 region has the DNA TGCAGCGTTTACAGGGTGGGGACTGAAGCTTTCTTT.

The J gene is TRBJ1-6, the V gene TRBV6-6, with 10 bases identical to TRBD1. V was clipped by 5 bases and J by 14 bases; unmatched bases: 6. The CDR3 spans 13 residues. From germline, CDR1 is MNHNY and CDR2 SVGAGI (reference sequence). CDR3: CASSESGQGSLHF. The DNA for the CDR3 is TGTGCCAGCAGTGAGTCGGGACAGGGGTCCCTCCACTTT.

This clone was observed a handful of times. V is TRBV29-1 and J is TRBJ2-5, with D possibly matching TRBD1 (5 bases). The CDR3 totals 13 residues. Germline V gives CDR1 SQVTM, CDR2 ANQGSEA. V was trimmed by 4 bases and J by 2 bases, leaving 11 bases between them. The CDR3 loop reads CSVGPRQQETQYF. In DNA, the CDR3 is TGCAGCGTTGGTCCGCGACAGCAAGAGACCCAGTACTTC. Combining the CDR3 with reference TRBV29-1 and TRBJ2-5 gives the whole variable domain SAVISQKPSRDICQRGTSLTIQCQVDSQVTMMFWYRQQPGQSLTLIATANQGSEATYESGFVIDKFPISRPNLTFSTLTVSNMSPEDSSIYLCSVGPRQQETQYFGPGTRLLVL.

V and J are TRBV18 and TRBJ1-1; tentatively, D is TRBD1 (6 bases). This CDR3 has 11 residues. Germline loops: CDR1 KGHSH, CDR2 LQKENI. V lost 7 bases, J lost 8 bases, and 11 bases lay in between. CDR3 in amino acids: CASLEGGEAFF. CDR3 coding DNA: TGTGCCAGCTTGGAAGGGGGAGAAGCTTTCTTT.

The rearrangement links TRBV24-1 to TRBJ2-1, with 8 bases matching TRBD2. Per germline, CDR1 KGHDR and CDR2 SFDVKD. The CDR3 is 15 residues long. Unmatched junction bases numbered 11, after V lost 6 bases and J lost 8 bases. The CDR3, as DNA: TGTGCCACCAGTCCTGGGAGCGGGAGCGGTGATGAGCAGTTCTTC. This codes for CATSPGSGSGDEQFF.

This clone showed up just a few times. This chain connects TRBV18 to TRBJ2-3; no firm D call. CDR1 and CDR2 from the germline V gene are KGHSH and LQKENI. The CDR3 has 13 residues. Trimming cost V 1 base and J 5 bases, with 7 bases left between them. Here the CDR3 reads CASSPQSEDTQYF. CDR3 sequence (DNA): TGTGCCAGCTCACCACAAAGCGAAGATACGCAGTATTTT.

CDR3 sequence: CASSLGDSSYEQYV. The CDR3 DNA reads as TGTGCCAGCAGCTTGGGGGACAGCTCCTACGAGCAGTACGTC. This chain uses TRBV5-5 with TRBJ2-7; TRBD1 matches at 7 bases. Looked up from germline, CDR1 is SGHKS and CDR2 is YYEKEE (reference sequence). V lost 0 bases to trimming and J lost 0 bases; unmatched junction nucleotides: 0. The CDR3 has 14 amino acids.

CDR3 in amino acids: CAWTIRGTEAFF. DNA of the CDR3: TGTGCCTGGACCATCAGGGGGACTGAAGCTTTCTTT. This sequence joins TRBV30 and TRBJ1-1; 7 nucleotides agree with TRBD1. V trimming: 4 bases; J trimming: 5 bases; junction bases outside the gene matches: 4. Germline V gene data show CDR1 as GTSNPN and CDR2 as SVGIG (reference sequence). CDR3 length equals 12 residues.

This clone was picked up a small number of times. The chain is built from TRBV28 and TRBJ2-2, with D perhaps matching TRBD1 (5 bases). V lost 9 bases and J lost 5, with 16 bases in between. Germline V lookup: CDR1 MDHEN, CDR2 SYDVKM. This CDR3 region has 14 residues. The CDR3 loop is CASGHFRETGELFF. In DNA form, the CDR3 reads TGTGCCAGTGGACATTTTAGGGAAACCGGGGAGCTGTTTTTT.

V gene TRBV6-6 combines with J gene TRBJ2-5; D call uncertain. Trimming pared 11 bases from V and 3 bases from J, leaving 10 bases between. CDR1 and CDR2 (germline): MNHNY, SVGAGI (reference sequence). The CDR3 is 11 residues long. The CDR3 loop reads CAAGVEETQYF. CDR3 DNA: TGTGCCGCCGGAGTTGAAGAGACCCAGTACTTC.

The sample holds one count of this clone. V usage is TRBV11-3 and J usage is TRBJ2-2; no firm D call. Germline CDR1 is SGHNT and CDR2 is YENEEA. The V end lost 1 base, the J end lost 7 bases, and 10 bases lay between the germline ends. CDR3 size: 14 residues. This CDR3 is CASSLGLSVGELFF. As DNA, the CDR3 is TGTGCCAGCAGCTTAGGGCTTTCAGTCGGGGAGCTGTTTTTT.

The table lists this clone with a count of one. This chain uses TRBV30 with TRBJ2-1; a weak D match, TRBD1 (5 bases). V dropped 4 bases and J dropped 2 bases, with 12 bases sitting between them. The germline V gene has CDR1 GTSNPN and CDR2 SVGIG (reference sequence). The CDR3 sequence is 14 residues long. In DNA form, the CDR3 reads TGTGCCTGGACCCCAGGGATCGCCTACAATGAGCAGTTCTTC. Its protein product is CAWTPGIAYNEQFF.

V gene TRBV9 combines with J gene TRBJ1-1; the match to TRBD1 covers 7 bases. The CDR3 runs 13 residues. Trimming took 4 bases from V and 10 from J; bases not matched to a gene: 10. The germline V gene has CDR1 SGDLS and CDR2 YYNGEE. This CDR3 is CASSPKRQGRAFF. CDR3 coding DNA: TGTGCCAGCAGCCCGAAGAGACAGGGTCGAGCTTTCTTT.

This rearrangement joins TRBV7-3 to TRBJ2-2, with a tentative D call TRBD1 (5 bases). Trimming cost V 5 bases and J 0 bases, with 16 bases left between them. CDR1 and CDR2 (germline): SGHTA, FQGTGA. The CDR3 length is 17 residues. The chain's CDR3 is CASSNRLGASNTGELFF. In nucleotides, the CDR3 is TGTGCCAGCAGCAACAGATTAGGGGCTTCGAACACCGGGGAGCTGTTTTTT.

The chain links TRBV15 to TRBJ1-1, with a tentative D call TRBD1 (5 bases). This CDR3 region has 12 residues. Germline assignment: CDR1 LNHNV and CDR2 YYDKDF (reference sequence). Trimming left V 4 bases short and J 8 bases short, with 11 bases between. CDR3 loop: CATSTGLFEAFF. CDR3 coding DNA: TGTGCCACCAGCACGGGACTGTTCGAAGCTTTCTTT.

The genes are TRBV11-3 and TRBJ2-1, with TRBD2 as a possible D gene (6 bases). The CDR3 is made up of 15 amino acids. Trimming removed 4 bases at V and 4 bases at J, with 14 bases between. The V gene's germline CDR1 is SGHNT and CDR2 YENEEA. Written as DNA, the CDR3 is TGTGCCAGCAGCTCCGCGGGTGGGGGGTACAATGAGCAGTTCTTC. It specifies CASSSAGGGYNEQFF.

The chain uses TRBV5-1 and TRBJ2-7, with TRBD2 identical over 14 bases. Germline V gene lookup returns CDR1 SGHRS and CDR2 YFSETQ. The trim removed 4 bases at V and 5 bases at J, leaving 17 bases unmatched. This CDR3 has 19 residues. The CDR3 nucleotides read TGCGCCAGCAGCCCGCTGGGTCCGGGACTAGCGGGAGACGGTAACGAGCAGTACTTC. Amino acids: CASSPLGPGLAGDGNEQYF.

The chain links TRBV2 to TRBJ2-3, with 7 positions matching TRBD2. The CDR3 is 15 residues long. V was pared by 6 bases and J by 2 bases, with 8 bases of the junction left unmatched. Germline V lookup: CDR1 SNHLY, CDR2 FYNNEI. CDR3 protein: CASSELLAVTDTQYF. DNA for the CDR3: TGTGCCAGCAGCGAGCTTCTAGCGGTCACAGATACGCAGTATTTT.